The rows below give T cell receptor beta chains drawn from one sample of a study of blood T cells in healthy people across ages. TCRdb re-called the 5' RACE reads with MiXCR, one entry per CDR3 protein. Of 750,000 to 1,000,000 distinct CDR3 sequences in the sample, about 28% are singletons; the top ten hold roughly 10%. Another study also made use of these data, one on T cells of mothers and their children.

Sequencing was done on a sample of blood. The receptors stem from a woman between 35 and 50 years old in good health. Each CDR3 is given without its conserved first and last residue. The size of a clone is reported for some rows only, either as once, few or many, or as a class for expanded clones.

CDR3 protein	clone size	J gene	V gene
ASSREGPENNSPLH	many	TRBJ1-6	TRBV5-1
SARRDGSYGYT	NA	TRBJ1-2	TRBV20-1
SVTPTGSNEQF	NA	TRBJ2-1	TRBV29-1
SVGWRGRAHEQF	many	TRBJ2-1	TRBV29-1
AISRAGTPGNEQF	NA	TRBJ2-1	TRBV10-3
SVENPPDLLSSTDTQY	few	TRBJ2-3	TRBV29-1
ASSDPRGPGELF	few	TRBJ2-2	TRBV25-1
ASSLAGTGRNQPQH	NA	TRBJ1-5	TRBV28
ASSPIGDTQY	many	TRBJ2-3	TRBV5-4
ASSLDWTANSPLH	few	TRBJ1-6	TRBV5-6
ASSEVGRTQTPSTDTQY	many	TRBJ2-3	TRBV25-1
ASSYTGGLFYGYT	NA	TRBJ1-2	TRBV12-3/TRBV12-4
ASSQEVIRGRVVDEKLF	many	TRBJ1-4	TRBV3-1
ASSLAGTGAPEKLF	once	TRBJ1-4	TRBV5-1
SGGDRVGETQY	NA	TRBJ2-5	TRBV29-1
AIRGTGSNYGYT	few	TRBJ1-2	TRBV10-3
ASSLGEKLV	once	TRBJ1-4	TRBV7-2
ASSAGQPLNTEAF	NA	TRBJ1-1	TRBV5-1
ASSFSWYEQY	NA	TRBJ2-7	TRBV28
ASSQFQGAQETQY	many	TRBJ2-5	TRBV3-1
ASSLSGRRNTEAF	few	TRBJ1-1	TRBV27
ASSFFGDRQF	NA	TRBJ2-1	TRBV7-9
ASSPGRQHYGYT	many	TRBJ1-2	TRBV6-5
ASSLAAGRGSEAF	NA	TRBJ1-1	TRBV11-2
ASSFDRNGNQPQH	NA	TRBJ1-5	TRBV5-1
ASRPGQAANYGYT	NA	TRBJ1-2	TRBV2
ASRRLDGYNEQF	few	TRBJ2-1	TRBV5-6
ATSPEGGTLSGTQY	NA	TRBJ2-5	TRBV24-1
ASSLTGGTYEQY	many	TRBJ2-7	TRBV7-9
ASSQGYDKRRGGLSKNIQY	NA	TRBJ2-4	TRBV3-1
ASSLGSGASYGYT	few	TRBJ1-2	TRBV12-3/TRBV12-4
ASSLEPLAGVDNEQF	NA	TRBJ2-1	TRBV5-1
ASSLVGPSGEKLF	NA	TRBJ1-4	TRBV7-8
SVGGGEQY	many	TRBJ2-7	TRBV29-1
ASSAFPGTSYEQY	NA	NA	TRBV28
AGSLGTGGAGYEQY	NA	TRBJ2-7	TRBV11-2
ASSSYGGPSTDTQY	many	TRBJ2-3	TRBV6-2/TRBV6-3
ASSFLTGKHEQF	NA	TRBJ2-1	TRBV7-9
ASSSRDSDFSYNEQF	few	TRBJ2-1	TRBV12-3/TRBV12-4
ASSDGSVTDTQY	NA	TRBJ2-3	TRBV5-1
ASSQGSGRYNEQF	NA	TRBJ2-1	TRBV4-3
ASSSPRPGPYGYT	few	TRBJ1-2	TRBV5-6
ASSQEGGRRTGELF	few	TRBJ2-2	TRBV4-1
AWTQSFKGTEAF	few	TRBJ1-1	TRBV30
ASSTTLAGGLYNEQF	NA	TRBJ2-1	TRBV7-6
ASSPAGSSTSYNEQF	many	TRBJ2-1	TRBV4-1
ASSLRAVLYEQY	NA	TRBJ2-7	TRBV13
ASSFGGEGYT	NA	TRBJ1-2	TRBV5-1
ASSLRQGPFTGELF	few	TRBJ2-2	TRBV11-2
SASVRQGWNQPQH	few	TRBJ1-5	TRBV20-1
ASSYSDRAFLGYT	NA	TRBJ1-2	TRBV6-5
ASSSDGLSYEQY	few	TRBJ2-7	TRBV5-1
SGGPPLNTEAF	few	TRBJ1-1	TRBV29-1
ASSDSGGALFNEQF	NA	TRBJ2-1	TRBV6-1
ASSPRPGQGAQETQY	many	TRBJ2-5	TRBV4-1
ASSLNPGGYEQY	many	TRBJ2-7	TRBV7-3
ASSVRSGRGGPYNEQY	NA	TRBJ2-7	TRBV9
ASSQDQPQGGDEQY	many	TRBJ2-7	TRBV4-1
ASSFWGADEQY	many	TRBJ2-7	TRBV5-8